A selection of T cell receptor beta chains follows, all from one sample in a study of CD4 T cells in relation to SARS-CoV-2 and coronaviruses. Antigen specificity for these receptors is unknown. This table comes from immunoSEQ multiplex PCR, and its TCRdb copy is limited to in-frame clones, with some not included. This table has under 25,000 clones, roughly 80% appearing once. Sequences were obtained from CD4+ T cells from PBMCs, cultured in vitro. These receptors all come from a human donor in good health. The CDR3 runs from the conserved cysteine through the conserved F or W. The D gene is left open where the match is weak. Clone size, where shown, is once, few, many, or a class for clones that have expanded.

D: -
size: once
V: TRBV6-5
J: TRBJ1-2
CDR3: CASINPRANYGYTF
DNA: TGTGCCAGCATCAACCCTCGAGCTAACTATGGCTACACCTTC

D: TRBD1
size: few
V: TRBV18
J: TRBJ1-4
CDR3: CASSPRQGTNEKLFF
DNA: TGTGCCAGCTCACCGCGACAGGGAACTAATGAAAAACTGTTTTTT

D: -
size: -
V: TRBV7-9
J: TRBJ2-7
CDR3: CASSSTNTRYEQYF
DNA: TGTGCCAGCAGCTCGACTAATACTCGATACGAGCAGTACTTC

D: -
size: -
V: TRBV28
J: TRBJ1-3
CDR3: CASRSGGLLLSGNTIYF
DNA: TGTGCCAGCAGAAGCGGGGGACTCCTACTCTCTGGAAACACCATATATTTT

D: -
size: -
V: TRBV12-3/TRBV12-4
J: TRBJ1-2
CDR3: CASSFGGYGYTF
DNA: TGTGCCAGCAGTTTCGGGGGTTATGGCTACACCTTC

D: TRBD1
size: -
V: TRBV7-9
J: TRBJ2-7
CDR3: CASSVGQQTYEQYF
DNA: TGTGCCAGCAGCGTGGGACAGCAAACCTACGAGCAGTACTTC

D: -
size: -
V: TRBV27
J: TRBJ1-6
CDR3: CASSTGLYNSPLHF
DNA: TGTGCCAGCAGTACGGGCTTATATAATTCACCCCTCCACTTT

D: -
size: few
V: TRBV18
J: TRBJ2-7
CDR3: CASSPIGGSDEQYF
DNA: TGTGCCAGCTCACCAATAGGGGGATCGGACGAGCAGTACTTC

D: -
size: few
V: TRBV7-3
J: TRBJ2-2
CDR3: CASSLRSSGYTGELFF
DNA: TGTGCCAGCAGCTTAAGATCCAGCGGGTACACCGGGGAGCTGTTTTTT

D: -
size: -
V: TRBV10-3
J: TRBJ2-2
CDR3: CAISDRPLQEGELFF
DNA: TGTGCCATCAGTGATCGACCGTTACAGGAGGGGGAGCTGTTTTTT

D: -
size: -
V: TRBV27
J: TRBJ1-5
CDR3: CASSINRDRNQPQHF
DNA: TGTGCCAGCAGTATAAACCGGGACCGAAATCAGCCCCAGCATTTT

D: -
size: -
V: TRBV4-2
J: TRBJ2-2
CDR3: CASSPGGSGTGELFF
DNA: TGTGCCAGCAGCCCCGGCGGGTCGGGCACCGGGGAGCTGTTTTTT

D: -
size: -
V: TRBV6-1
J: TRBJ1-4
CDR3: CASSDTEGLYEKLFF
DNA: TGTGCCAGCAGTGACACAGAGGGGCTTTATGAAAAACTGTTTTTT

D: -
size: -
V: TRBV6-5
J: TRBJ2-7
CDR3: CASGTAEGRREQYF
DNA: TGTGCCAGCGGAACCGCTGAGGGGAGGCGCGAGCAGTACTTC

D: -
size: -
V: TRBV6-5
J: TRBJ1-4
CDR3: CASCKAGQNEKLFF
DNA: TGTGCCAGCTGTAAGGCAGGGCAGAATGAAAAACTGTTTTTT

D: -
size: -
V: TRBV20-1
J: TRBJ1-2
CDR3: CSASLQGMNYGYTF
DNA: TGCAGTGCTAGTCTCCAGGGGATGAACTATGGCTACACCTTC

D: -
size: -
V: TRBV28
J: TRBJ1-1
CDR3: CASNPYGSLSNTEAFF
DNA: TGTGCCAGCAACCCATACGGGTCCCTCTCCAACACTGAAGCTTTCTTT

D: -
size: -
V: TRBV3-1/TRBV3-2
J: TRBJ1-4
CDR3: CASSQDLRQLFF
DNA: TGTGCCAGCAGCCAAGATTTAAGACAACTGTTTTTT

D: -
size: -
V: TRBV2
J: TRBJ2-1
CDR3: CASPSRSSSYNEQFF
DNA: TGTGCCAGCCCGTCTCGCAGTAGCTCCTACAATGAGCAGTTCTTC

D: TRBD1
size: -
V: TRBV19
J: TRBJ1-5
CDR3: CASSPPTGARSHQPQHF
DNA: TGTGCCAGTAGCCCCCCCACAGGGGCGCGATCGCATCAGCCCCAGCATTTT

D: -
size: -
V: TRBV6-5
J: TRBJ2-7
CDR3: CASSLWTVSSYEQYF
DNA: TGTGCCAGCAGCCTGTGGACGGTAAGCTCCTACGAGCAGTACTTC

D: -
size: once
V: TRBV30
J: TRBJ1-4
CDR3: CAWKGFGEKLFF
DNA: TGTGCCTGGAAGGGGTTTGGGGAAAAACTGTTTTTT

D: -
size: -
V: TRBV28
J: TRBJ2-7
CDR3: CASSLGHSYEQYF
DNA: TGTGCCAGCAGTTTGGGACACTCCTACGAGCAGTACTTC

D: TRBD2
size: few
V: TRBV11-2
J: TRBJ2-1
CDR3: CASSVAGTSGYNEQFF
DNA: TGTGCCAGCAGCGTGGCGGGGACTAGCGGCTACAATGAGCAGTTCTTC

D: -
size: -
V: TRBV19
J: TRBJ1-1
CDR3: CASSIPSSMFTEAFF
DNA: TGTGCCAGTAGTATACCAAGTTCTATGTTCACTGAAGCTTTCTTT

D: -
size: -
V: TRBV2
J: TRBJ1-1
CDR3: CASSDRGQGNTEAFF
DNA: TGTGCCAGCAGTGATCGGGGGCAAGGGAACACTGAAGCTTTCTTT

D: -
size: -
V: TRBV27
J: TRBJ1-2
CDR3: CASSPQGDNYGYTF
DNA: TGTGCCAGCAGTCCTCAGGGAGACAACTATGGCTACACCTTC

D: TRBD2
size: -
V: TRBV19
J: TRBJ2-1
CDR3: CASNSGRVGNEQFF
DNA: TGTGCCAGTAACAGCGGGAGGGTGGGCAATGAGCAGTTCTTC

D: -
size: few
V: TRBV7-9
J: TRBJ2-1
CDR3: CASSLNPSGEQFF
DNA: TGTGCCAGCAGCTTAAATCCAAGCGGGGAGCAGTTCTTC

D: -
size: few
V: TRBV9
J: TRBJ1-4
CDR3: CASSLGGRANEKLFF
DNA: TGTGCCAGCAGCCTCGGGGGGCGGGCTAATGAAAAACTGTTTTTT

D: -
size: -
V: TRBV29-1
J: TRBJ1-1
CDR3: CSVRTVNTEAFF
DNA: TGCAGCGTCAGGACGGTGAACACTGAAGCTTTCTTT

D: TRBD2
size: -
V: TRBV5-8
J: TRBJ2-7
CDR3: CASSLMAGGTFYEQYF
DNA: TGTGCCAGCAGCTTGATGGCGGGAGGGACCTTCTACGAGCAGTACTTC

D: TRBD1
size: -
V: TRBV2
J: TRBJ1-2
CDR3: CASSEYMGQGPNGYTF
DNA: TGTGCCAGCAGTGAATATATGGGACAGGGTCCCAATGGCTACACCTTC

D: -
size: -
V: TRBV6-5
J: TRBJ2-5
CDR3: CASSYVPQETQYF
DNA: TGTGCCAGCAGTTACGTCCCTCAAGAGACCCAGTACTTC

D: TRBD2
size: -
V: TRBV5-1
J: TRBJ2-7
CDR3: CASSTVGGGSYEQYF
DNA: TGCGCCAGCAGTACTGTCGGGGGAGGGTCCTACGAGCAGTACTTC

D: -
size: -
V: TRBV2
J: TRBJ1-2
CDR3: CASSEGTPYGYTF
DNA: TGTGCCAGCAGTGAGGGAACACCCTATGGCTACACCTTC

D: -
size: -
V: TRBV11-2
J: TRBJ2-7
CDR3: CASSLDNRAYEQYF
DNA: TGTGCCAGCAGCTTAGATAACAGGGCCTACGAGCAGTACTTC

D: TRBD2
size: -
V: TRBV5-1
J: TRBJ2-7
CDR3: CASSRTASGAYEQYF
DNA: TGCGCCAGCAGCCGGACGGCTAGCGGGGCCTACGAGCAGTACTTC

D: -
size: -
V: TRBV27
J: TRBJ1-5
CDR3: CASSSRQVGNSNQPQHF
DNA: TGTGCCAGCAGTTCGCGGCAGGTAGGTAATAGCAATCAGCCCCAGCATTTT

D: TRBD1
size: -
V: TRBV24-1
J: TRBJ1-2
CDR3: CATSDGIRDRDGYTF
DNA: TGTGCCACCAGTGATGGGATCCGGGACAGGGATGGCTACACCTTC

D: TRBD1
size: -
V: TRBV30
J: TRBJ1-4
CDR3: CAWNQGRGLTNEKLFF
DNA: TGTGCCTGGAACCAGGGCAGGGGGCTTACTAATGAAAAACTGTTTTTT

D: -
size: -
V: TRBV6-5
J: TRBJ2-7
CDR3: CASSLVGIGFHEQYF
DNA: TGTGCCAGCAGTTTAGTGGGGATTGGATTCCACGAGCAGTACTTC

D: -
size: -
V: TRBV20-1
J: TRBJ2-7
CDR3: CSGQGGGEQYF
DNA: TGCAGTGGCCAGGGGGGGGGTGAGCAGTACTTC

D: TRBD2
size: -
V: TRBV19
J: TRBJ2-5
CDR3: CASSITFPGTSFGLGETQYF
DNA: TGTGCCAGTAGTATCACTTTTCCGGGGACTAGCTTCGGTCTGGGTGAGACCCAGTACTTC

D: TRBD2
size: -
V: TRBV7-2
J: TRBJ2-5
CDR3: CASSKAGAGETQYF
DNA: TGTGCCAGCAGTAAAGCGGGAGCGGGAGAGACCCAGTACTTC

D: -
size: -
V: TRBV12-5
J: TRBJ2-1
CDR3: CASGLNHWRGPSYNEQFF
DNA: TGTGCTAGTGGTTTGAATCACTGGAGGGGACCCTCCTACAATGAGCAGTTCTTC

D: TRBD2
size: -
V: TRBV9
J: TRBJ2-1
CDR3: CASSVGVAGDGEQFF
DNA: TGTGCCAGCAGCGTAGGGGTAGCGGGAGATGGTGAGCAGTTCTTC

D: TRBD1
size: -
V: TRBV6-1
J: TRBJ2-7
CDR3: CASSENPGQGAYEQYF
DNA: TGTGCCAGCAGTGAAAATCCGGGACAGGGGGCTTACGAGCAGTACTTC

D: TRBD1
size: -
V: TRBV11-3
J: TRBJ2-1
CDR3: CASSGQGWEQFF
DNA: TGTGCCAGCAGCGGACAGGGATGGGAGCAGTTCTTC

D: TRBD2
size: -
V: TRBV3-1/TRBV3-2
J: TRBJ2-1
CDR3: CASSQGDPGLAAYNEQFF
DNA: TGTGCCAGCAGCCAAGGAGATCCGGGACTAGCTGCCTACAATGAGCAGTTCTTC

D: -
size: -
V: TRBV28
J: TRBJ2-2
CDR3: CASSQIHGELFF
DNA: TGTGCCAGCAGCCAAATACACGGGGAGCTGTTTTTT

D: -
size: -
V: TRBV29-1
J: TRBJ2-7
CDR3: CSVTSSYEQYF
DNA: TGCAGCGTTACCAGTTCCTACGAGCAGTACTTC

D: -
size: -
V: TRBV5-1
J: TRBJ2-5
CDR3: CASRWGRETQYF
DNA: TGCGCCAGCAGATGGGGGCGTGAGACCCAGTACTTC

D: -
size: once
V: TRBV9
J: TRBJ2-7
CDR3: CASSATPYEQYF
DNA: TGTGCCAGCAGCGCCACCCCCTACGAGCAGTACTTC

D: TRBD2
size: few
V: TRBV3-1/TRBV3-2
J: TRBJ2-1
CDR3: CASSRLAGSYNEQFF
DNA: TGTGCCAGCAGCCGTCTAGCGGGCTCCTACAATGAGCAGTTCTTC

D: -
size: -
V: TRBV29-1
J: TRBJ1-2
CDR3: CSVGKYNYGYTF
DNA: TGCAGCGTTGGCAAGTATAACTATGGCTACACCTTC

D: -
size: few
V: TRBV7-2
J: TRBJ2-2
CDR3: CASSFQLLTGELFF
DNA: TGTGCCAGCAGCTTTCAATTACTTACCGGGGAGCTGTTTTTT

D: TRBD1
size: -
V: TRBV5-1
J: TRBJ2-1
CDR3: CASSAGQGAFNEQFF
DNA: TGCGCCAGCAGCGCCGGACAGGGGGCTTTTAATGAGCAGTTCTTC

D: -
size: -
V: TRBV6-4
J: TRBJ2-7
CDR3: CASSDSTLVGSTYEQYF
DNA: TGTGCCAGCAGTGATTCCACCCTGGTCGGGAGCACCTACGAGCAGTACTTC

D: -
size: once
V: TRBV10-3
J: TRBJ1-3
CDR3: CAISLWPLSGNTIYF
DNA: TGTGCCATCAGCCTCTGGCCACTCTCTGGAAACACCATATATTTT